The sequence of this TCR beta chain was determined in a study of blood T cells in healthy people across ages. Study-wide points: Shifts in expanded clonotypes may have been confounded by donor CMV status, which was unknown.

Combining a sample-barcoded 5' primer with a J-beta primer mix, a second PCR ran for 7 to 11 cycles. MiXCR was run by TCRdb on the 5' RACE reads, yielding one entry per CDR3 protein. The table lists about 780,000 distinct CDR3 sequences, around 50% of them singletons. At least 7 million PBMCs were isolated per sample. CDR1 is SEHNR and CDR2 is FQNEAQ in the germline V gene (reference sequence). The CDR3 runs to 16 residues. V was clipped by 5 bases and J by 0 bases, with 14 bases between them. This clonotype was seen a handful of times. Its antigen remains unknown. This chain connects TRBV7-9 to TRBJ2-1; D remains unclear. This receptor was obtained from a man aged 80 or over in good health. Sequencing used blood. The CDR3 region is CASSRLAASSYNEQFF. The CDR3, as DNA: TGTGCCAGCAGCCGCCTTGCGGCGAGCTCCTACAATGAGCAGTTCTTC.